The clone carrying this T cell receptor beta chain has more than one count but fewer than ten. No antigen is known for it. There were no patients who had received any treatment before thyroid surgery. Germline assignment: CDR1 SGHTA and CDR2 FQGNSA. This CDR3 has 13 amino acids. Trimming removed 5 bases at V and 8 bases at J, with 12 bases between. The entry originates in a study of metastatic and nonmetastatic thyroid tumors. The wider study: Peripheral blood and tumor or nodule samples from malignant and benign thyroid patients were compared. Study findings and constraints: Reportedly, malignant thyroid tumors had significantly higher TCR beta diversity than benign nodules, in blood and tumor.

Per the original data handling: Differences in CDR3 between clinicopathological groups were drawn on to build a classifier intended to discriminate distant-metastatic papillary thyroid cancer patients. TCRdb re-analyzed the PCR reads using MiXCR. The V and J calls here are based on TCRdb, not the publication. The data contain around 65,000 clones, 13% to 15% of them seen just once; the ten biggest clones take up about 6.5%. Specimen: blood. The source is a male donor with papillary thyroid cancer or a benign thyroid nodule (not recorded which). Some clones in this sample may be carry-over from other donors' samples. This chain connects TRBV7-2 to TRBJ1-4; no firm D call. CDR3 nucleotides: TGTGCCAGCAGCCTACTAACTGACGAAAAACTGTTTTTT. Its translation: CASSLLTDEKLFF.